Only a few counts were recorded for the clone carrying this T cell receptor beta chain. Antigen unknown. Sequencing used immunoSEQ multiplex PCR; TCRdb keeps in-frame clones, though not all of them. Of fewer than 150,000 clones in the sample, 70% to 90% were seen once. The data originate from a study of T cell responses to AZD1222 COVID-19 vaccine. Whole-study findings and limits: Only 5 or 6 people who got AZD1222 tested seropositive at baseline. Nearly half of spike-specific TCRs reportedly target variant regions that are unmutated in the B.1.351 and B.1.1.7 variants.

CDR1 SGHRS and CDR2 YFSETQ come from the germline V gene. The CDR3 has 14 residues. Deletions cut 2 bases from V and 2 bases from J, with 10 bases between. J is TRBJ2-5 and V is TRBV5-1; perhaps TRBD2 as D (6 bases). The origin of this receptor is an adult in good health. The material was peripheral blood, obtained on day 0 of AZD1222 vaccination. This CDR3 is CASSLRGTQETQYF. In DNA, the CDR3 is TGCGCCAGCAGCTTACGGGGGACTCAAGAGACCCAGTACTTC.